Below, 8 T cell receptor beta chains from the same sample are listed, as sequenced in a study of cytomegalovirus exposure and HLA in healthy donors. 13 Jbeta primers and 60 Vbeta primers were used for the PCR. Libraries were prepared by immunoSEQ multiplex PCR; TCRdb keeps only in-frame clonotypes and omits some of them. The data show roughly 110,000 clones, with over 60% seen just once and about 7.7% held by the top ten. The sequencing sample was made of PBMCs. The source is a man between 18 and 35 years old in good health and CMV-seropositive.

The rearrangement links TRBV11-2 to TRBJ2-3, with TRBD2 matching 7 bases. V lost 3 bases, J lost 2 bases, and 2 bases stayed unmatched. Germline CDR1 reads SGHAT; CDR2 reads FQNNGV. This CDR3 has 14 residues. CDR3 coding DNA: TGTGCCAGCAGCTTCACTAGCGACACAGATACGCAGTATTTT. This sequence encodes CASSFTSDTDTQYF.

V and J are TRBV6-5 and TRBJ1-6; 7 nucleotides match TRBD1. Germline V CDR1 and CDR2: MNHEY, SVGAGI. With V trimmed by 0 bases and J by 7 bases, 3 bases remained unmatched. The CDR3 runs to 15 residues. The CDR3 spells CASSYSPGQNSPLHF. The CDR3 nucleotides read TGTGCCAGCAGTTACTCGCCGGGACAGAATTCACCCCTCCACTTT.

The V and J genes are TRBV5-5 and TRBJ2-2, with TRBD2 matching 7 bases. The CDR3 spans 15 residues. Trimming took 0 bases from V and 10 from J; bases not matched to a gene: 9. From germline, CDR1 is SGHKS and CDR2 YYEKEE (reference sequence). The CDR3 region is CASSLGRSGGKELFF. CDR3 in DNA: TGTGCCAGCAGCTTGGGGAGGTCGGGAGGAAAGGAGCTGTTTTTT. The full variable domain, with the rest looked up from reference TRBV5-5 and TRBJ2-2, is DAGVTQSPTHLIKTRGQQVTLRCSPISGHKSVSWYQQVLGQGPQFIFQYYEKEERGRGNFPDRFSARQFPNYSSELNVNALLLGDSALYLCASSLGRSGGKELFFGEGSRLTVL.

V is TRBV27 and J is TRBJ2-7, with 8 bases matching TRBD1. V trimming: 6 bases; J trimming: 0 bases; junction bases outside the gene matches: 4. Germline values: CDR1 MNHEY, CDR2 SMNVEV (reference sequence). The CDR3 runs to 14 residues. CDR3 coding DNA: TGTGCCAGCAGCCGGGACAGGAGCTCCTACGAGCAGTACTTC. It codes for CASSRDRSSYEQYF.

The chain employs TRBV7-9 and TRBJ2-7; 7 bases line up with TRBD1. This CDR3 has 15 residues. CDR1 SEHNR and CDR2 FQNEAQ come from the germline V gene (reference sequence). V lost 5 bases and J lost 7; bases outside the gene matches: 14. The CDR3 loop reads CASSTPATGTGEQYF. CDR3 coding DNA: TGTGCCAGCAGCACCCCGGCGACAGGGACGGGGGAGCAGTACTTC.

The V gene is TRBV5-1, the J gene TRBJ2-3; D might be TRBD2 (6 bases). This CDR3 has 15 residues. Between the trimmed V and J ends, which lost 3 bases and 0 bases, there was a span of 11 bases. CDR1 is SGHRS, CDR2 YFSETQ, per germline. The CDR3 coding sequence is TGCGCCAGCAGCTCCGGGACTCGAAGCACAGATACGCAGTATTTT. It yields the protein CASSSGTRSTDTQYF. Full variable domain (outside the CDR3, taken from reference TRBV5-1 and TRBJ2-3): KAGVTQTPRYLIKTRGQQVTLSCSPISGHRSVSWYQQTPGQGLQFLFEYFSETQRNKGNFPGRFSGRQFSNSRSEMNVSTLELGDSALYLCASSSGTRSTDTQYFGPGTRLTVL.

The chain employs TRBV2 and TRBJ2-7, with D perhaps matching TRBD1 (7 bases). The CDR3 has 14 amino acids. Germline assignment: CDR1 SNHLY and CDR2 FYNNEI. The germline V and J ends were trimmed by 3 bases and 3 bases, with 12 bases remaining between them. The CDR3 nucleotides read TGTGCCAGCAGTGAGCGGGACAGACTCTACGAGCAGTACGTC. This sequence encodes CASSERDRLYEQYV.

Only a few counts were recorded for this clone. This chain links TRBV7-8 with TRBJ2-1, with 14 bases that match TRBD2. This CDR3 contains 16 residues. Germline V CDR1 and CDR2: SGHVS, FQNEAQ. V lost 1 base, J lost 5 bases, and 1 base stayed unmatched. Here the CDR3 reads CASSLGLAGGDNEQFF. The CDR3 DNA reads TGTGCCAGCAGCTTAGGACTAGCGGGGGGGGACAATGAGCAGTTCTTC.